A selection of T cell receptor beta chains follows, all from one sample in a study of immune heterogeneity within non-small cell lung tumors. Each CDR3 protein gets one entry after TCRdb re-called the multiplex PCR reads with MiXCR. The table lists 20,000 to 25,000 distinct CDR3 sequences, about 30% of them singletons. The source material was lung tumor tissue. The origin of the receptors is a middle-aged man with non-small cell lung cancer. The CDR3 runs from the conserved cysteine through the conserved F or W. Fields, in order: clone size, V gene, D gene, CDR3 length, J gene, CDR3 protein, CDR3 DNA. A D gene is named only where the DNA matches it firmly. The size of a clone is reported for some rows only, either as once, few or many, or as a class for expanded clones.

few	TRBV6-1	TRBD1	16	TRBJ1-5	CASSPQDRGLNQPQHF	TGTGCCAGCAGTCCTCAGGACAGGGGCCTTAATCAGCCCCAGCATTTT
few	TRBV6-2/TRBV6-3	.	13	TRBJ1-5	CASSRQYYQPQHF	TGTGCCAGCAGCAGACAATACTATCAGCCCCAGCATTTT
.	TRBV11-3	.	14	TRBJ1-6	CASSPTGFDPPLHF	TGTGCCAGCAGCCCTACTGGTTTTGATCCACCCCTCCACTTT
.	TRBV7-9	.	21	TRBJ2-2	CASSLKFGTINRQTNTGELFF	TGTGCCAGCAGCTTGAAATTTGGGACGATCAATCGGCAAACGAACACCGGGGAGCTGTTTTTT
many	TRBV30	.	12	TRBJ1-1	CAWKRLVTEAFF	TGTGCCTGGAAGAGGTTAGTAACTGAAGCTTTCTTT
.	TRBV7-6	.	13	TRBJ2-7	CASSLASNYEQYF	TGTGCCAGCAGCTTAGCCTCCAACTACGAGCAGTACTTC
few	TRBV20-1	.	12	TRBJ1-1	CSASGPARGAFF	TGCAGTGCTAGCGGACCCGCTCGCGGAGCTTTCTTT
many	TRBV7-8	TRBD1	19	TRBJ2-2	CASSLTFRGRNANTGELFF	TGTGCCAGCAGCCTCACTTTCAGGGGGCGAAACGCGAACACCGGGGAGCTGTTTTTT
few	TRBV20-1	.	14	TRBJ1-5	CSASPRTANQPQHF	TGCAGTGCTAGTCCCCGGACAGCCAATCAGCCCCAGCATTTT
many	TRBV9	.	14	TRBJ1-1	CASSDGPRGTEAFF	TGTGCCAGCAGCGACGGTCCCCGAGGGACTGAAGCTTTCTTT
.	TRBV30	.	13	TRBJ1-5	CAWSVQGGQPQHF	TGTGCCTGGAGTGTTCAGGGTGGCCAGCCCCAGCATTTT
many	TRBV4-3	.	17	TRBJ2-7	CASSSTTASASSYEQYF	TGCGCCAGCAGCTCAACGACCGCTAGCGCGAGCTCCTACGAGCAGTACTTC
many	TRBV6-2/TRBV6-3	.	14	TRBJ2-1	CASSPWTANNEQFF	TGTGCCAGCAGTCCCTGGACAGCTAACAATGAGCAGTTCTTC
.	TRBV12-5	.	13	TRBJ1-3	CASGSGSGNTIYF	TGTGCTAGTGGTTCGGGCTCTGGAAACACCATATATTTT
many	TRBV9	.	13	TRBJ2-7	CASSADRGFEQYF	TGTGCCAGCAGTGCCGATCGGGGCTTCGAGCAGTACTTC
many	TRBV12-3/TRBV12-4	TRBD2	14	TRBJ2-7	CASSPSGSAYEQYF	TGTGCCAGCAGCCCTAGCGGGAGCGCCTACGAGCAGTACTTC
few	TRBV18	.	19	TRBJ2-4	CASSQTSGDILAAKNIQYF	TGTGCCAGCTCACAAACTTCTGGCGATATTCTAGCGGCCAAAAACATTCAGTACTTC
many	TRBV24-1	TRBD2	17	TRBJ2-2	CATSGQGLAGGTGELFF	TGTGCCACCAGTGGGCAAGGACTAGCGGGAGGAACCGGGGAGCTGTTTTTT
.	TRBV20-1	TRBD2	15	TRBJ2-2	CSVRDSGANTGGLFF	TGCAGTGTTAGAGATAGCGGGGCGAACACCGGGGGGCTGTTTTTT
few	TRBV6-6	TRBD1	14	TRBJ1-1	CASSYSQGGTEAFF	TGTGCCAGCAGTTACTCTCAGGGGGGCACTGAAGCTTTCTTT
.	TRBV2	TRBD1	13	TRBJ1-6	CASSGQGYSPLHF	TGTGCCAGCAGTGGACAGGGTTATTCACCCCTCCACTTT
few	TRBV11-2	TRBD2	16	TRBJ2-1	CASRPPGLASYNEQFF	TGTGCCAGCAGGCCACCGGGACTAGCGAGCTACAATGAGCAGTTCTTC
.	TRBV6-1	.	15	TRBJ1-4	CASGSRGGANEKLFF	TGTGCCAGCGGGAGCCGGGGCGGGGCTAATGAAAAACTGTTTTTT
.	TRBV7-9	TRBD2	14	TRBJ2-3	CASSFSGRGDTKYF	TGTGCCAGCAGCTTTAGCGGGAGGGGAGATACGAAGTATTTT
medium-sized	TRBV5-1	TRBD1	14	TRBJ2-7	CISKETGSSYEQYF	TGCATTAGCAAAGAGACAGGGTCGTCCTACGAGCAGTACTTC
once	TRBV13	TRBD1	16	TRBJ2-2	CASSSKTGGFIRQLFF	TGTGCCAGCAGCTCTAAGACAGGGGGCTTTATCCGGCAGCTGTTTTTT